This entry features one T cell receptor beta chain sequence. Its antigen is unknown. The germline V gene encodes CDR1 DFQATT and CDR2 SNEGSKA (reference sequence). CDR3 size: 12 residues. Trimming took off 6 bases at V and 3 bases at J, with 9 bases between the two ends. As to time point: late sampling 161 to 241 days after vaccination in a few convalescent patients. Treatment in this sample: 10-day PBMC culture with coronavirus spike peptide pools or control peptides (ViraFEST assay). The data belong to a study of vaccination and CD4 T cells after COVID-19. Sequencing of DNA taken from cultured CD4+ T cells relied on the Oncomine TCR Beta short-read assay. The source of extracted genomic DNA was cultured CD4+ T cells. TCRdb reprocessed the PCR reads with MiXCR, giving one entry per CDR3 protein. The table has approximately 15,000 distinct CDR3 sequences, about 45% seen once.

The source was CD4+ T cells from blood, cultured in vitro, collected about 7 months after SARS-CoV-2 vaccination. This sequence joins TRBV20-1 and TRBJ1-3, with D perhaps matching TRBD1 (5 bases). This sequence was found in a human donor who had recovered from COVID-19. The CDR3 sequence: CSARGSGNTIYF. In DNA, the CDR3 is TGCAGTGCGAGGGGCAGTGGAAACACCATATATTTT.